Below are 27 T cell receptor beta chains sequenced from a single sample in a study of Graves' ophthalmopathy and Graves' hyperthyroidism. Amplification targeted the TCR beta CDR3 regions, with RNA transcripts as the source material. First-round RT-PCR used HTBI primers; second-round multiplex PCR followed. From the multiplex PCR reads, TCRdb called clonotypes with MiXCR, one entry per CDR3 protein. The sample consists of around 1.1 million distinct CDR3 sequences, 35% to 40% of them appearing once. The sequenced sample was peripheral blood or thyroid tissue (not recorded which). Receptors originate from an adult man with Graves' hyperthyroidism.

This chain links TRBV7-8 with TRBJ1-2, with no clear D. The V gene lost 5 bases and the J gene lost 3 bases, with 10 bases spanning the gap. Per the germline V gene, CDR1 is SGHVS and CDR2 is FQNEAQ. CDR3 size: 13 residues. The CDR3 DNA reads as TGTGCCAGCAGCCAAGACGGCGACTATGGCTACACCTTC. It translates to CASSQDGDYGYTF.

Details on this clonotype: This could be a read error, since a much larger clone is one nucleotide away. The V and J genes are TRBV2 and TRBJ2-7, with D uncertain. Germline V gene sequence: CDR1 SNHLY, CDR2 FYNNEI. The CDR3 consists of 12 residues. CDR3 sequence reads: CASSATAYKQYF. The DNA for the CDR3 is TGTGCCAGCAGTGCAACAGCCTACAAGCAGTACTTC. The entire variable domain, with the rest obtained from reference TRBV2 and TRBJ2-7, is as follows: EPEVTQTPSHQVTQMGQEVILRCVPISNHLYFYWYRQILGQKVEFLVSFYNNEISEKSEIFDDQFSVERPDGSNFTLKIRSTKLEDSAMYFCASSATAYKQYFGPGTRLTVT.

This clonotype was picked up many times. The CDR3 nucleotides are TGCGCCAGCAGCCCCTGGGGAGAGACCCAGTACTTC. It yields the protein CASSPWGETQYF. The J gene is TRBJ2-5, the V gene TRBV5-1; D remains unclear. The CDR3 is 12 amino acids. Trimming stripped 4 bases from V and 4 bases from J, with 8 bases between. The germline gives CDR1 SGHRS, CDR2 YFSETQ.

A remark on this clonotype: Given the absence of the conserved phenylalanine or tryptophan at the CDR3 end, a read error is likely. No DNA is shown, since the ends of the CDR3 on it are uncertain; the CDR3 is the one TCRdb lists. This chain links TRBV7-3 with TRBJ1-1. The CDR3 is 16 amino acids in total, end residues counted. Germline V gene data show CDR1 as SGHTA and CDR2 as FQGTGA. CDR3 sequence: CASSDLTGPMNTEAFS.

In its sample, this clonotype was seen many times. The CDR3 loop is CASSLGQGGDSNQPQHF. The CDR3 region has the DNA TGTGCCAGCAGCCTGGGACAGGGAGGGGATAGCAATCAGCCCCAGCATTTT. The genes are TRBV7-6 and TRBJ1-5; 9 nucleotides align to TRBD1. This CDR3 has 17 residues. The V segment lost 5 bases and the J segment 0 bases; nucleotides outside the gene matches: 8. Germline CDR1 reads SGHVS; CDR2 reads FNYEAQ. Drawing the rest from reference TRBV7-6 and TRBJ1-5, the complete variable domain is GAGVSQSPRYKVTKRGQDVALRCDPISGHVSLYWYRQALGQGPEFLTYFNYEAQQDKSGLPNDRFSAERPEGSISTLTIQRTEQRDSAMYRCASSLGQGGDSNQPQHFGDGTRLSIL.

This clonotype showed up just a few times. The genes are TRBV11-2 and TRBJ2-5; TRBD1 agrees at 10 bases. The length of the CDR3 is 15 residues. Trimming at V came to 7 bases and at J to 5 bases, leaving 10 bases not matched to a gene. Germline loops: CDR1 SGHAT, CDR2 FQNNGV. The CDR3 coding sequence is TGTGCCAGCACCCCAGGGACAGGGGTTTCGGAGACCCAGTACTTC. This codes for CASTPGTGVSETQYF.

In its sample, this clonotype was seen once. J is TRBJ1-2 and V is TRBV5-5; D might be TRBD1 (6 bases). Germline-derived CDR1 and CDR2 are SGHKS and YYEKEE (reference sequence). The CDR3 length is 13 residues. Trimming took 4 bases from V and 7 from J, leaving 14 bases between them. In DNA form, the CDR3 reads TGTGCCAGCAGCCAGATAGGGGGGTTTGGCTACACCTTC. Encoded protein: CASSQIGGFGYTF. Full variable domain (outside the CDR3, taken from reference TRBV5-5 and TRBJ1-2): DAGVTQSPTHLIKTRGQQVTLRCSPISGHKSVSWYQQVLGQGPQFIFQYYEKEERGRGNFPDRFSARQFPNYSSELNVNALLLGDSALYLCASSQIGGFGYTFGSGTRLTVV.

V is TRBV10-3 and J is TRBJ1-3, with 10 bases aligning to TRBD1. The V gene's germline CDR1 is ENHRY and CDR2 SYGVKD. CDR3 length: 18 residues. V trimming: 5 bases; J trimming: 0 bases; junction bases outside the gene matches: 10. CDR3 residues: CAISSGTGVGGSGNTIYF. Written as DNA, the CDR3 is TGTGCCATCAGTTCAGGGACAGGGGTTGGAGGCTCTGGAAACACCATATATTTT.

This rearrangement joins TRBV30 to TRBJ2-7; 13 bases map to TRBD2. In germline, CDR1 is GTSNPN, CDR2 SVGIG (reference sequence). This CDR3 is built from 13 residues. V dropped 5 bases and J dropped 9; count of bases not matched to a gene: 7. The CDR3 region has the DNA TGTGCCTGGGGGACTAGCGGGAAGCATCTGCAGTACTTC. As protein: CAWGTSGKHLQYF.

This clonotype occurred a few times. V usage is TRBV10-2 and J usage is TRBJ2-7; D may be TRBD1 or TRBD2 (6 bases each). V dropped 6 bases and J dropped 1 base, with 16 bases sitting between them. Germline loops: CDR1 WSHSY, CDR2 SAAADI. The CDR3 covers 15 residues. In DNA, the CDR3 is TGCGCCAGCAGCCAAGATGAGGGGGGTTCCTACGAGCAGTACTTC. Translating it yields CASSQDEGGSYEQYF.

The rearrangement joins TRBV29-1 to TRBJ1-1; D call uncertain. V was cut by 2 bases and J by 2 bases, with 9 bases left in between. The CDR3 has 13 amino acids. Germline assignment: CDR1 SQVTM and CDR2 ANQGSEA. Written as DNA, the CDR3 is TGCAGCGTTGAAAGCGGGCGAAACACTGAAGCTTTCTTT. This encodes CSVESGRNTEAFF.

The sample holds many counts of this clonotype. Germline and junction disagree at one end, which may indicate a read error. Here the CDR3 reads CASSESIDSPLHF. The DNA of the CDR3 is TGTGCCAGCAGTGAATCCATTGATTCACCCCTCCACTTT. The chain combines TRBV10-3 with TRBJ1-6; no reliable D call. This CDR3 is 13 amino acids long. Germline-derived CDR1 and CDR2 are ENHRY and SYGVKD.

This clonotype was recorded at least ten times. The J gene is TRBJ1-1, the V gene TRBV14, with 9 positions matching TRBD1. This CDR3 region has 16 residues. After removal of 4 bases from V and 1 base from J, the junction contained 7 bases not matched to a gene. Germline-derived CDR1 and CDR2 are SGHDN and FVKESK. The CDR3 DNA sequence: TGTGCCAGCAGCCCGATCTCGACAGGGGGGAACACTGAAGCTTTCTTT. Its protein is CASSPISTGGNTEAFF.

This clonotype was counted at least ten times. This chain uses TRBV10-3 with TRBJ1-4, with 8 nucleotides matching TRBD1. With V trimmed by 5 bases and J by 8 bases, 7 bases remained unmatched. The CDR3 runs to 14 residues. CDR1 ENHRY and CDR2 SYGVKD come from the germline V gene. CDR3 sequence: CAISSVPGGEKLFF. As DNA, the CDR3 is TGTGCCATCAGTAGCGTGCCAGGGGGCGAAAAACTGTTTTTT.

This chain uses TRBV5-4 with TRBJ2-7; weak D call: TRBD2 (6 bases). CDR3 length: 16 amino acids. Germline values: CDR1 SGHNT, CDR2 YYREEE (reference sequence). V dropped 3 bases and J dropped 4 bases, with 20 bases sitting between them. The CDR3 nucleotides are TGTGCCAGCAGCTCGAAAGGACTAACGGGGGAGTACGAGCAGTACTTC. This gives the protein CASSSKGLTGEYEQYF.

Of note for this clonotype: One end of the junction varies from germline; a read error may be responsible. The chain carries TRBV7-9 and TRBJ1-6; no clear D. The CDR3 runs 15 residues. From germline, CDR1 is SEHNR and CDR2 FQNEAQ (reference sequence). CDR3 nucleotides: TGCGCCAGCAGCCAAGACTGGGGTAAGAATCCACCCCTCCACTTT. This gives the protein CASSQDWGKNPPLHF.

The chain is built from TRBV6-5 and TRBJ1-2, with D perhaps TRBD1 (6 bases). The CDR3 runs 17 residues. Germline loops: CDR1 MNHEY, CDR2 SVGAGI. Trimming stripped 4 bases from V and 0 bases from J, with 18 bases between. The CDR3, as DNA: TGTGCCAGCAGTTCCCTCGGGTGGGACACTACTAACTATGGCTACACCTTC. Its translation: CASSSLGWDTTNYGYTF.

For this clonotype: The junction differs from germline at one of its ends, possibly a read error. The chain couples TRBV15 to TRBJ1-2; D is ambiguous. This CDR3 comprises 11 residues. Germline V gene data show CDR1 as LNHNV and CDR2 as YYDKDF (reference sequence). CDR3 sequence: CASSLRSGYTF. As DNA, the CDR3 is TGTGCCAGCAGCTTACGCAGCGGCTACACCTTC.

There are many counts of this clonotype. The chain combines TRBV4-2 with TRBJ1-2; D is unclear. The CDR3 has 15 residues. Trimming left V 0 bases short and J 3 bases short, with 11 bases between. Looked up from germline, CDR1 is LGHNA and CDR2 is YNFKEQ. The CDR3 nucleotides read TGTGCCAGCAGCCAAGATAGCGACTCAGACTATGGCTACACCTTC. It codes for CASSQDSDSDYGYTF.

At least ten counts were recorded for this clonotype. The J gene is TRBJ2-5, the V gene TRBV5-4, with a possible D match to TRBD1 (5 bases). The germline V gene has CDR1 SGHNT and CDR2 YYREEE (reference sequence). The V end was cut by 1 base, the J end by 6 bases, with 13 bases between. The CDR3 spans 14 residues. The CDR3 DNA sequence: TGTGCCAGCAGCTTGTCAGGGCTAACTCAGACCCAGTACTTC. Protein product: CASSLSGLTQTQYF.

This clonotype occurred a few times. V gene TRBV12-3 or TRBV12-4 combines with J gene TRBJ2-7; 10 bases are a match to TRBD1. The CDR3 is 13 amino acids. V shed 6 bases, J shed 6 bases, and the junction held 5 bases outside the gene matches. CDR3 loop: CASRGQGLGEQYF. CDR3 coding DNA: TGTGCCAGCAGGGGACAGGGGCTGGGCGAGCAGTACTTC.

The chain joins TRBV10-2 to TRBJ2-5; D uncertain. The CDR3 sequence is 13 residues long. V gave up 7 bases and J gave up 0 bases, with 9 bases separating them. Germline V lookup: CDR1 WSHSY, CDR2 SAAADI. The CDR3 nucleotides are TGCGCCAGCAAGAATGGCAACCAAGAGACCCAGTACTTC. Translation: CASKNGNQETQYF.

The gene calls are TRBV12-3 or TRBV12-4 and TRBJ1-1; 7 bases match TRBD1. The CDR3 consists of 13 residues. Losses at the gene ends were 6 bases for V and 7 bases for J; bases not matched to a gene: 8. CDR3 DNA: TGTGCCAGCAGCTTGGGACAGTGGAGTGAAGCTTTCTTT. This sequence encodes CASSLGQWSEAFF.

V gene TRBV24-1 combines with J gene TRBJ1-2, with D possibly TRBD1 on 6 matching bases. This CDR3 has 14 amino acids. The germline V and J ends were trimmed by 7 bases and 5 bases, with 16 bases remaining between them. Germline V gene lookup returns CDR1 KGHDR and CDR2 SFDVKD. The CDR3 reads CATSAGALTYGYTF. CDR3 bases: TGTGCCACCAGCGCAGGGGCATTGACATATGGCTACACCTTC.

This clonotype has just a few counts. This chain uses TRBV6-5 with TRBJ2-7; 8 bases map to TRBD1. V was clipped by 6 bases and J by 2 bases; unmatched bases: 6. Germline CDR1 is MNHEY and CDR2 is SVGAGI. This CDR3 spans 14 amino acids. DNA of the CDR3: TGTGCCAGCAGACGAGGACAGGGTACCTACGAGCAGTACTTC. It specifies CASRRGQGTYEQYF.

The CDR3 region has the DNA TGTGCCAGCAGCTTAATGGGCTGGACAGGGGACACCGGGGAGCTGTTTTTT. Translation: CASSLMGWTGDTGELFF. This chain joins TRBV7-9 and TRBJ2-2, with 9 nucleotides matching TRBD1. V lost 2 bases and J lost 3; bases outside the gene matches: 7. This CDR3 contains 17 residues. Germline assignment: CDR1 SEHNR and CDR2 FQNEAQ (reference sequence).

The rearrangement joins TRBV4-2 to TRBJ1-2; D not certain. V shed 1 base and J shed 0 bases, with 9 bases lying between them. The CDR3 length is 15 residues. Germline loops: CDR1 LGHNA, CDR2 YNFKEQ. CDR3 bases: TGTGCCAGCAGCCAAGCAGGTGAAACTAACTATGGCTACACCTTC. It is translated as CASSQAGETNYGYTF.